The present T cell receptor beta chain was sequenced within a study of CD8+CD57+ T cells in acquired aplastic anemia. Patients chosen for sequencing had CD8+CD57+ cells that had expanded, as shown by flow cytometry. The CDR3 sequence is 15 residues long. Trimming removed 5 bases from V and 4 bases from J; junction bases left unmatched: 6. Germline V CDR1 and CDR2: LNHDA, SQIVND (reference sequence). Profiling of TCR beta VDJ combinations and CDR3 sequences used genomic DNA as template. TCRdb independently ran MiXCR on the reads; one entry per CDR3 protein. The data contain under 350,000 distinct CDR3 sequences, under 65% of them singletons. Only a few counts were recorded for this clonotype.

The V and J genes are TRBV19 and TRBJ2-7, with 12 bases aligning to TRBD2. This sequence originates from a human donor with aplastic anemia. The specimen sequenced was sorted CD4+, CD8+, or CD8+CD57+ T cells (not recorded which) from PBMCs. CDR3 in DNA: TGTGCCAGTAGTTGGTCGACTAGCGGGGGTTACGAGCAGTACTTC. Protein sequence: CASSWSTSGGYEQYF.